These 19 T cell receptor beta chains share one sample of origin, sequenced in a study of OX40 agonist ivuxolimab in advanced cancers. Clones were sequenced by immunoSEQ multiplex PCR, and TCRdb holds only the in-frame ones, with some missing. The sample contains roughly 20,000 clones, about 80% of which appear only once. The sequenced sample was CD4+ or CD8+ T cells sorted from blood, obtained in a trial of the OX40 agonist ivuxolimab. All receptors come from an adult with an advanced solid tumor such as melanoma, head and neck, liver or kidney cancer.

On this clone: The germline gene is not matched at one end of the junction; a read error may be the cause. The chain links TRBV28 to TRBJ2-4, with D hard to call. The CDR3 has 14 residues. Germline CDR1 reads MDHEN; CDR2 reads SYDVKM. The CDR3 here is CASSLYAAKNIQYF. CDR3 coding DNA: TGTGCCAGCAGCTTATATGCGGCCAAAAACATTCAGTACTTC.

The chain couples TRBV6-6 to TRBJ2-3; D is unclear. V was clipped by 8 bases and J by 0 bases, with 9 bases between them. CDR1 and CDR2 (germline): MNHNY, SVGAGI (reference sequence). This CDR3 is 13 amino acids long. In DNA, the CDR3 is TGTGCCAGCGTCGAGCGAAGCACAGATACGCAGTATTTT. It yields the protein CASVERSTDTQYF.

Note on this clone: Because the CDR3 is missing its conserved closing phenylalanine or tryptophan, this is likely a read error. No DNA is shown, since the ends of the CDR3 on it are uncertain; the CDR3 is the one TCRdb lists. The rearrangement links TRBV5-8 to TRBJ2-7; whether TRBD1, the table's D call, matches the DNA was not checked. The CDR3 length is 11 residues, termini included. In germline, CDR1 is SGHTS, CDR2 YDEGEE. This CDR3 reads CASSRGGRELL.

This sequence joins TRBV9 and TRBJ1-4; D is perhaps TRBD1 (5 bases). V gave up 0 bases and J gave up 0 bases, with 9 bases separating them. In germline, CDR1 is SGDLS, CDR2 YYNGEE. This CDR3 contains 16 residues. The DNA of the CDR3 is TGTGCCAGCAGCGTAGGTCGGGGGGCAACTAATGAAAAACTGTTTTTT. Translating gives CASSVGRGATNEKLFF.

This sequence joins TRBV4-3 and TRBJ2-1; 12 bases are a match to TRBD2. Germline loops: CDR1 LGHNA, CDR2 YSLEER. This CDR3 comprises 15 residues. V trimming: 3 bases; J trimming: 10 bases; junction bases outside the gene matches: 7. This CDR3 is CASSQNSGTSGEQFF. The DNA of the CDR3 is TGCGCCAGCAGCCAGAACTCCGGGACTAGCGGGGAGCAGTTCTTC.

The V and J genes are TRBV2 and TRBJ2-1; TRBD2 agrees at 7 bases. With 8 bases clipped from V and 2 bases from J, the junction kept 9 bases outside the gene matches. In germline, CDR1 is SNHLY, CDR2 FYNNEI. The CDR3 has 15 amino acids. The CDR3 sequence is CASCPTSDAYNEQFF. For the CDR3, the DNA is TGTGCCAGCTGCCCCACTAGCGACGCCTACAATGAGCAGTTCTTC.

The chain links TRBV7-9 to TRBJ1-1; D not certain. This CDR3 contains 10 residues. Germline lookup yields CDR1 SEHNR and CDR2 FQNEAQ (reference sequence). V was shortened by 6 bases and J by 2 bases, with 1 base between the two germline ends. DNA of the CDR3: TGTGCCAGCAGTAACACTGAAGCTTTCTTT. This codes for CASSNTEAFF.

This clone has just one count. J is TRBJ1-2 and V is TRBV4-1; 9 bases fit TRBD1. The V and J ends lost 6 bases and 7 bases, in that order; junction bases with no gene match: 9. The germline gives CDR1 MGHRA, CDR2 YSYEKL. The CDR3 consists of 14 residues. CDR3: CASRRGQGGGGYTF. CDR3 DNA sequence: TGCGCCAGCAGAAGGGGACAGGGAGGCGGTGGCTACACCTTC.

V gene TRBV28 combines with J gene TRBJ2-7; 7 bases align to TRBD2. After removal of 6 bases from V and 2 bases from J, the junction contained 4 bases not matched to a gene. There are 13 residues in the CDR3. The germline gives CDR1 MDHEN, CDR2 SYDVKM. Here the CDR3 reads CASSPLAAYEQYF. The CDR3 region has the DNA TGTGCCAGCAGCCCCCTAGCGGCCTACGAGCAGTACTTC.

This chain links TRBV18 with TRBJ2-7, with a tentative D call TRBD1 (6 bases). V dropped 6 bases and J dropped 2 bases, with 14 bases sitting between them. The germline V gene has CDR1 KGHSH and CDR2 LQKENI. This CDR3 region has 14 residues. CDR3 sequence (DNA): TGTGCCAGCTCCCTGGACAGACTCACCTACGAGCAGTACTTC. This sequence encodes CASSLDRLTYEQYF.

This clone was seen a handful of times. The CDR3 reads CASSTRQGADTEAFF. Here the CDR3 DNA reads TGTGCCAGCAGCACCCGACAGGGGGCTGACACTGAAGCTTTCTTT. The V gene is TRBV7-9, the J gene TRBJ1-1; 10 positions agree with TRBD1. The CDR3 length is 15 residues. Per the germline V gene, CDR1 is SEHNR and CDR2 is FQNEAQ (reference sequence). V shed 5 bases and J 3 bases; nucleotides not matched to a gene: 6.

The V and J genes are TRBV6-1 and TRBJ2-3, with 9 positions matching TRBD2. CDR1 is MNHNS and CDR2 is SASEGT in the germline V gene. The CDR3 spans 14 residues. V was clipped by 4 bases and J by 3 bases; unmatched bases: 2. CDR3 DNA sequence: TGTGCCAGCAGTGTGGGACTAGCAACAGATACGCAGTATTTT. This encodes CASSVGLATDTQYF.

This chain links TRBV19 with TRBJ2-3, with a weak D call TRBD1 (6 bases). This CDR3 is 16 amino acids long. V lost 3 bases and J lost 3, with 16 bases in between. The germline gives CDR1 LNHDA, CDR2 SQIVND (reference sequence). DNA for the CDR3: TGTGCCAGTAGTATCCCAGGGGAGTCTTGGACAGATACGCAGTATTTT. It is translated as CASSIPGESWTDTQYF.

The chain links TRBV11-2 to TRBJ1-5; 7 nucleotides align to TRBD1. The germline V gene encodes CDR1 SGHAT and CDR2 FQNNGV. V trimming: 5 bases; J trimming: 7 bases; junction bases outside the gene matches: 5. The CDR3 length is 13 residues. The DNA for the CDR3 is TGTGCCAGCAGCCCAGGGGGGGGGCAGCCCCAGCATTTT. As protein: CASSPGGGQPQHF.

The chain links TRBV5-4 to TRBJ2-7; D is perhaps TRBD1 (6 bases). This CDR3 has 17 residues. V was cut by 2 bases and J by 4 bases, with 22 bases left in between. The germline V gene encodes CDR1 SGHNT and CDR2 YYREEE (reference sequence). CDR3 in DNA: TGTGCCAGCAGCTTAGGGGGACGGGACGTAACCATATACGAGCAGTACTTC. It specifies CASSLGGRDVTIYEQYF. Complete variable domain (other parts from reference TRBV5-4 and TRBJ2-7): ETGVTQSPTHLIKTRGQQVTLRCSSQSGHNTVSWYQQALGQGPQFIFQYYREEENGRGNFPPRFSGLQFPNYSSELNVNALELDDSALYLCASSLGGRDVTIYEQYFGPGTRLTVT.

The chain joins TRBV2 to TRBJ1-2; possibly TRBD1 for D (5 bases). This CDR3 comprises 15 residues. Trimming took 2 bases from V and 4 from J, leaving 14 bases between them. Germline CDR1 SNHLY, CDR2 FYNNEI. The chain's CDR3 is CASSETGPQGYGYTF. The CDR3, as DNA: TGTGCCAGCAGTGAAACTGGGCCCCAGGGCTATGGCTACACCTTC.

This clone was picked up a small number of times. The rearrangement links TRBV19 to TRBJ2-6; D might be TRBD2 (5 bases). Germline values: CDR1 LNHDA, CDR2 SQIVND (reference sequence). V lost 10 bases and J lost 2, with 18 bases in between. This CDR3 is 16 amino acids long. The CDR3 coding sequence is TGTGCCACCTTAAAGCGGAAGTTTCCTGGGGCCAACGTCCTGACTTTC. As protein: CATLKRKFPGANVLTF. Full variable domain (outside the CDR3, taken from reference TRBV19 and TRBJ2-6): DGGITQSPKYLFRKEGQNVTLSCEQNLNHDAMYWYRQDPGQGLRLIYYSQIVNDFQKGDIAEGYSVSREKKESFPLTVTSAQKNPTAFYLCATLKRKFPGANVLTFGAGSRLTVL.

V gene TRBV28 combines with J gene TRBJ1-1; D unresolved. V lost 2 bases, J lost 8 bases, and 6 bases lay in between. This CDR3 region has 11 residues. The germline gives CDR1 MDHEN, CDR2 SYDVKM. CDR3 DNA: TGTGCCAGCAGTTTAAGGAGAGAAGCTTTCTTT. It yields the protein CASSLRREAFF.

The chain links TRBV28 to TRBJ1-2; D ambiguous. The V gene lost 3 bases and the J gene lost 4 bases, with 12 bases spanning the gap. The V gene's germline CDR1 is MDHEN and CDR2 SYDVKM. CDR3 size: 14 residues. The CDR3 region is CASSFFSVGYGYTF. The CDR3 DNA sequence: TGTGCCAGCAGTTTCTTCTCTGTGGGCTATGGCTACACCTTC.